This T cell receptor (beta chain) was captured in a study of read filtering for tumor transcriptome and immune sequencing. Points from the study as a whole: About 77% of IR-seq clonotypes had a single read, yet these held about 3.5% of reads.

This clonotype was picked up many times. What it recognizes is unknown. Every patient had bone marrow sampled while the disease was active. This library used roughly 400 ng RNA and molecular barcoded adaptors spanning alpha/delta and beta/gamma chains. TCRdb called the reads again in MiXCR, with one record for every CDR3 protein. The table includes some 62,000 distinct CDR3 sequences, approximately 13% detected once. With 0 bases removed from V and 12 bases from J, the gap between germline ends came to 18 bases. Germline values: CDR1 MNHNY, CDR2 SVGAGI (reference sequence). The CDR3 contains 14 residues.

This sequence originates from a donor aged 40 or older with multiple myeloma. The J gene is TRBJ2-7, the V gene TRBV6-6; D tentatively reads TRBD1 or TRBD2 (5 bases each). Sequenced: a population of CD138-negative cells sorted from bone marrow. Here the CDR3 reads CASSYSRTFGVAYF. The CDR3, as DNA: TGTGCCAGCAGTTACTCGAGGACATTCGGGGTGGCGTACTTC.